This T cell receptor (beta chain) was recovered during a study of PD-1 blockade in classical Hodgkin lymphoma. General study findings and limits: Sources of repertoire differences remain undefined, possibly disease activity or prior therapy. By cycle point C4D1, TCR diversity had risen significantly in CD4+ cells (but not CD8+ cells).

Note on this clone: Its matching antigen is unknown.

The germline V gene has CDR1 MNHNS and CDR2 SASEGT. The junction had 4 bases not matched to a gene; V was cut back by 1 base and J by 4 bases. The CDR3 sequence is 16 residues long. Each and every patient relapsed after autologous stem cell transplantation, and patients got differing brentuximab vedotin exposure. Data came from immunoSEQ multiplex PCR; TCRdb stores just in-frame clones and leaves some out. The sample has tens of thousands of clones; about 91% are singletons. The chain combines TRBV6-1 with TRBJ2-1, with TRBD1 matching over 10 bases. Sequencing was performed on peripheral blood mononuclear cells (PBMCs), taken before the second cycle of nivolumab. The receptor was isolated from a human donor with classical Hodgkin lymphoma. The CDR3: CASSEVPGQGYNEQFF. DNA for the CDR3: TGTGCCAGCAGTGAAGTGCCGGGACAGGGGTACAATGAGCAGTTCTTC.